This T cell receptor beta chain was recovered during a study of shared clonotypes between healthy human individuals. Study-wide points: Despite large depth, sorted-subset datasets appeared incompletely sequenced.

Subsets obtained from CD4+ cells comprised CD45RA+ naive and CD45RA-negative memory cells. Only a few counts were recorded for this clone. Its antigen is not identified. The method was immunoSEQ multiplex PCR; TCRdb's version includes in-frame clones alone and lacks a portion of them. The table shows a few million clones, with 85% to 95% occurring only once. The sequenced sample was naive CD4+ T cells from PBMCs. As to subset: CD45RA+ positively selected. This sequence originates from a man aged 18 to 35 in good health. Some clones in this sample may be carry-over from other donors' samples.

CDR3 residues: CASSLVGGRNTEAFF. CDR3 coding DNA: TGCGCCAGCAGCTTGGTTGGGGGTAGGAACACTGAAGCTTTCTTT. The chain recombines TRBV5-1 with TRBJ1-1; D possibly corresponds to TRBD1 (5 bases). With 0 bases removed from V and 1 base from J, the gap between germline ends came to 10 bases. The CDR3 totals 15 residues. In germline, CDR1 is SGHRS, CDR2 YFSETQ.